This TCR beta chain was retrieved from a study of shared clonotypes between healthy human individuals. Repertoires were generated with immunoSEQ multiplex PCR, while TCRdb's copy carries only in-frame clones and drops some. The sample gives some 1.5 million clones, around 97% of which show up once; over 1% is in the top ten. Unmatched junction bases numbered 9, after V lost 9 bases and J lost 4 bases. The CDR3 totals 15 residues. Germline lookup yields CDR1 MRHNA and CDR2 SNTAGT. In the case of this clone: Its antigen remains unidentified.

Study findings and constraints: Sequencing of the sorted subsets was shown by rarefaction to be incomplete despite large depth.

The clonotype was recovered from a man younger than 40 in good health. The chain uses TRBV6-4 and TRBJ2-7, with 13 bases fitting TRBD2. Sequenced sample: naive CD4+ T cells sorted from blood. Subset of the sample: CD45RA+ positively selected. CDR3 DNA: TGTGCCAGGAGGGGTGGGACTAGCGGGATTTACGAGCAGTACTTC. Translated, it gives CARRGGTSGIYEQYF.